The 20 T cell receptor beta chains below all came from one sample that was sequenced in a study of blood T cell repertoires in COVID-19. Method: immunoSEQ multiplex PCR; TCRdb's copy keeps in-frame clones and lacks some. This repertoire shows 26,000 or so clones, around 87% found once; its top ten account for roughly 13%. The sample comprised peripheral blood. These receptors originate from a human donor in a cohort sampled during active COVID-19. The donor label of this sample is uncertain.

This sequence joins TRBV29-1 and TRBJ2-1, with D perhaps TRBD2 (6 bases). The CDR3 covers 16 residues. Trimming left V 1 base short and J 2 bases short, with 15 bases between. CDR1 SQVTM and CDR2 ANQGSEA come from the germline V gene. CDR3 DNA sequence: TGCAGCGTTGAAGGGCTGCCGCGGGGAGCCTACAATGAGCAGTTCTTC. It specifies CSVEGLPRGAYNEQFF.

This rearrangement joins TRBV9 to TRBJ2-7; 7 bases match TRBD1. Germline CDR1 is SGDLS and CDR2 is YYNGEE. The junction had 7 bases not matched to a gene; V was cut back by 4 bases and J by 0 bases. CDR3 size: 15 residues. DNA for the CDR3: TGTGCCAGCAGCCGACAAGGGGACAGCTCCTACGAGCAGTACTTC. Translation: CASSRQGDSSYEQYF.

This clone was recorded once. The chain links TRBV6-6 to TRBJ1-1; 10 bases are shared with TRBD1. V was clipped by 6 bases and J by 4 bases; unmatched bases: 11. Per germline, CDR1 MNHNY and CDR2 SVGAGI (reference sequence). The length of the CDR3 is 16 residues. CDR3 protein: CASSQGQGMGSTEAFF. In nucleotides, the CDR3 is TGTGCCAGCAGCCAGGGACAGGGGATGGGGAGCACTGAAGCTTTCTTT.

The chain links TRBV20-1 to TRBJ2-7; D is ambiguous. Germline-derived CDR1 and CDR2 are DFQATT and SNEGSKA (reference sequence). Between the trimmed V and J ends, which lost 1 base and 7 bases, there was a span of 8 bases. CDR3 length: 11 amino acids. The CDR3 is CSARGQQEQYF. The DNA for the CDR3 is TGCAGTGCTAGAGGACAACAGGAGCAGTACTTC.

CDR3 bases: TGTGCCAGCAGTTACTCCAGCGGTGCGAAGACCCAGTACTTC. Its protein product is CASSYSSGAKTQYF. The chain couples TRBV6-6 to TRBJ2-5; D may be TRBD2 (5 bases). The ends were cut back, 0 bases at V and 6 bases at J, with 11 bases in the middle. The CDR3 is 14 amino acids. From germline, CDR1 is MNHNY and CDR2 SVGAGI (reference sequence).

V is TRBV5-1 and J is TRBJ1-1, with 7 bases fitting TRBD1. J was trimmed by 1 base and V by 2 bases; bases with no gene match: 2. Germline loops: CDR1 SGHRS, CDR2 YFSETQ. The length of the CDR3 is 14 residues. The DNA of the CDR3 is TGCGCCAGCAGCTTTACAGGGGAGAACACTGAAGCTTTCTTT. Encoded protein: CASSFTGENTEAFF.

This sequence joins TRBV2 and TRBJ2-7, with TRBD2 matching over 8 bases. V gave up 5 bases and J gave up 7 bases; unmatched junction bases: 7. The CDR3 is 13 residues long. CDR1 SNHLY and CDR2 FYNNEI come from the germline V gene. The chain's CDR3 is CASSLGLAGEQYF. For the CDR3, the DNA is TGTGCCAGCAGTCTTGGACTAGCTGGTGAGCAGTACTTC.

The gene calls are TRBV24-1 and TRBJ2-7, with TRBD2 matching 11 bases. The CDR3 length is 16 residues. Germline V CDR1 and CDR2: KGHDR, SFDVKD. The ends lost 2 bases at V and 6 bases at J; junction bases unmatched: 8. The CDR3 DNA follows: TGTGCCACCAGTGATTCCCTAGCGGGGGGTTTGCGCGAGCAGTACTTC. It translates to CATSDSLAGGLREQYF.

The chain has TRBV4-1 and TRBJ2-7; D is possibly TRBD1 (5 bases). This CDR3 region has 14 residues. CDR1 is MGHRA, CDR2 YSYEKL, per germline. Between the trimmed V and J ends, which lost 1 base and 3 bases, there was a span of 10 bases. The CDR3, as DNA: TGCGCCAGCAGCCAAGTTCAGGGTCTCTACGAGCAGTACTTC. Translating it yields CASSQVQGLYEQYF.

Only a few counts were recorded for this clone. J is TRBJ1-6 and V is TRBV4-1; TRBD1 aligns across 8 bases. Trimming took 6 bases from V and 9 from J; bases not matched to a gene: 7. Germline CDR1 reads MGHRA; CDR2 reads YSYEKL. The CDR3 totals 14 residues. The CDR3 region is CASRMTGVASPLHF. The CDR3 DNA is TGCGCCAGCAGAATGACAGGGGTGGCTTCACCCCTCCACTTT.

This chain joins TRBV5-1 and TRBJ2-7, with D possibly matching TRBD2 (6 bases). Between the trimmed V and J ends, which lost 5 bases and 2 bases, there was a span of 8 bases. Germline V lookup: CDR1 SGHRS, CDR2 YFSETQ. The CDR3 has 12 amino acids. The DNA of the CDR3 is TGCGCCAGCAGGACGGGGGCCTACGAGCAGTACTTC. It codes for CASRTGAYEQYF.

CDR3 amino acids: CAWTASVSYGYTF. The CDR3 region has the DNA TGTGCCTGGACTGCTTCGGTGAGCTATGGCTACACCTTC. The V and J genes are TRBV30 and TRBJ1-2, with D uncertain. The CDR3 runs to 13 residues. Germline V lookup: CDR1 GTSNPN, CDR2 SVGIG (reference sequence). V was cut by 4 bases and J by 4 bases, with 13 bases left in between.

V is TRBV29-1 and J is TRBJ1-1; D may be TRBD1 (6 bases). The CDR3 consists of 16 residues. Germline V gene data show CDR1 as SQVTM and CDR2 as ANQGSEA. V lost 3 bases and J lost 3, with 20 bases in between. In DNA, the CDR3 is TGCAGCGTTGATATTTTATTGACAGGTACTCACACTGAAGCTTTCTTT. Its protein is CSVDILLTGTHTEAFF.

The rearrangement uses TRBV19 and TRBJ1-6; 10 nucleotides agree with TRBD1. CDR3 size: 14 residues. V shed 6 bases and J 7 bases; nucleotides not matched to a gene: 3. Germline assignment: CDR1 LNHDA and CDR2 SQIVND (reference sequence). CDR3 bases: TGTGCCAGTAGGCCGGGACAGGGGAATTCACCCCTCCACTTT. It is translated as CASRPGQGNSPLHF.

This chain connects TRBV18 to TRBJ2-3, with 10 bases matching TRBD2. Looked up from germline, CDR1 is KGHSH and CDR2 is LQKENI. The CDR3 spans 16 residues. The V segment lost 2 bases and the J segment 2 bases; nucleotides outside the gene matches: 4. CDR3 protein: CASSPGLAESTDTQYF. DNA of the CDR3: TGTGCCAGCTCACCAGGACTAGCGGAGTCCACAGATACGCAGTATTTT.

The chain combines TRBV6-2 or TRBV6-3 with TRBJ2-2, with 9 positions matching TRBD1. The J segment lost 6 bases and the V segment lost 0 bases, leaving 11 bases of the junction unmatched. CDR3 length: 18 amino acids. Germline lookup yields CDR1 MNHEY and CDR2 SVGEGT. CDR3: CASSYSIQGASVAGELFF. CDR3 DNA sequence: TGTGCCAGCAGTTACTCGATACAGGGGGCCTCAGTGGCCGGGGAGCTGTTTTTT.

The chain recombines TRBV4-3 with TRBJ1-4; D is ambiguous. This CDR3 contains 14 residues. Germline CDR1 reads LGHNA; CDR2 reads YSLEER. The ends were cut back, 1 base at V and 8 bases at J, with 11 bases in the middle. The CDR3 loop reads CASSQARGLEKLFF. Written as DNA, the CDR3 is TGCGCCAGCAGCCAAGCACGGGGTTTAGAAAAACTGTTTTTT.

This chain connects TRBV7-2 to TRBJ2-2; D is perhaps TRBD1 (5 bases). The CDR3 sequence is 14 residues long. CDR1 SGHTA and CDR2 FQGNSA come from the germline V gene. V was shortened by 1 base and J by 5 bases, with 8 bases between the two germline ends. The CDR3 nucleotides read TGTGCCAGCAGCTTAGGTCAGGGTACCGGGGAGCTGTTTTTT. Encoded protein: CASSLGQGTGELFF.

This clone was seen a few times. V usage is TRBV29-1 and J usage is TRBJ1-4, with 7 bases identical to TRBD1. With 7 bases clipped from V and 2 bases from J, the junction kept 4 bases outside the gene matches. Germline V lookup: CDR1 SQVTM, CDR2 ANQGSEA. There are 13 residues in the CDR3. This CDR3 is CSGQTGTNEKLFF. The CDR3 bases are TGCAGCGGCCAGACAGGGACTAATGAAAAACTGTTTTTT.

This clone was observed a single time. The chain recombines TRBV28 with TRBJ2-1, with TRBD1 matching over 8 bases. Germline-derived CDR1 and CDR2 are MDHEN and SYDVKM. The CDR3 length is 13 residues. The V gene end was trimmed by 2 bases and the J gene end by 12 bases; junction bases not matched to a gene: 6. The CDR3 protein is CASSLAGTGGQFF. CDR3 bases: TGTGCCAGCAGTTTAGCAGGGACAGGCGGGCAGTTCTTC. The full variable domain, rest sourced from reference TRBV28 and TRBJ2-1, is DVKVTQSSRYLVKRTGEKVFLECVQDMDHENMFWYRQDPGLGLRLIYFSYDVKMKEKGDIPEGYSVSREKKERFSLILESASTNQTSMYLCASSLAGTGGQFFGPGTRLTVL.